The 25 T cell receptor beta chains in this list originate from one sample, sequenced in a study of identifying expanded T cells in peripheral blood. TCRdb's copy holds only in-frame clones and misses some; the assay was immunoSEQ multiplex PCR. The sample records about 84,000 clones, about 90% being singletons. The specimen was blood. The source of these receptors is a person aged 18-70 years in good health.

V and J are TRBV18 and TRBJ1-3, with a possible D match to TRBD1 (6 bases). Trimming removed 3 bases from V and 0 bases from J, with 9 bases in between. From germline, CDR1 is KGHSH and CDR2 LQKENI. The CDR3 totals 15 residues. The CDR3 here is CASSPDRTSGNTIYF. The CDR3 DNA follows: TGTGCCAGCTCACCGGACAGAACCTCTGGAAACACCATATATTTT.

The CDR3 region is CASSQVTGIYGTEAFF. CDR3 sequence (DNA): TGCGCCAGCAGCCAAGTAACAGGGATTTATGGAACTGAAGCTTTCTTT. The chain combines TRBV4-3 with TRBJ1-1; a weak D match, TRBD1 (6 bases). CDR3 length: 16 amino acids. In germline, CDR1 is LGHNA, CDR2 YSLEER. Trimming pared 1 base from V and 5 bases from J, leaving 17 bases between.

V gene TRBV5-1 combines with J gene TRBJ2-1; D unclear. Trimming stripped 4 bases from V and 4 bases from J, with 15 bases between. Germline V gene sequence: CDR1 SGHRS, CDR2 YFSETQ. CDR3 size: 15 residues. CDR3: CASSLLSARYNEQFF. Written as DNA, the CDR3 is TGCGCCAGCAGCCTCCTTTCGGCACGATACAATGAGCAGTTCTTC.

The V call is TRBV7-2, the J call TRBJ2-5; unclear D gene. The CDR3 length is 11 residues. Germline V lookup: CDR1 SGHTA, CDR2 FQGNSA. V lost 5 bases and J lost 5, with 6 bases in between. The chain's CDR3 is CASSRRETQYF. Written as DNA, the CDR3 is TGTGCCAGCAGCCGACGGGAGACCCAGTACTTC.

The rearrangement uses TRBV7-8 and TRBJ1-1, with 9 bases lining up with TRBD1. V trimming: 4 bases; J trimming: 1 base; junction bases outside the gene matches: 1. Germline CDR1 and CDR2: SGHVS and FQNEAQ. This CDR3 is built from 14 residues. The CDR3 here is CASSWGQGNTEAFF. In DNA form, the CDR3 reads TGTGCCAGCAGCTGGGGACAGGGGAACACTGAAGCTTTCTTT.

Concerning this clone: This same CDR3 is encoded by further DNA sequences in the sample. The chain has TRBV7-9 and TRBJ1-1, with D tentatively TRBD1 (6 bases). Germline CDR1 is SEHNR and CDR2 is FQNEAQ (reference sequence). Trimming pared 5 bases from V and 8 bases from J, leaving 9 bases between. This CDR3 contains 11 residues. The chain's CDR3 is CASSLTGEAFF. In nucleotides, the CDR3 is TGTGCCAGCAGCCTGACAGGAGAAGCTTTCTTT.

Only a few counts were recorded for this clone. The rearrangement uses TRBV18 and TRBJ1-2; TRBD1 is a possible D gene (6 bases). The CDR3 spans 14 residues. Germline V gene sequence: CDR1 KGHSH, CDR2 LQKENI. V lost 3 bases and J 7 bases, leaving 15 bases between the germline ends. CDR3 nucleotide sequence: TGTGCCAGCTCACCCTACGTGGAGGGGGGTGGCTACACCTTC. This translates into CASSPYVEGGGYTF.

In regard to this clone: The sample carries other DNA sequences with the same CDR3. The rearrangement uses TRBV19 and TRBJ1-1; a possible D gene is TRBD1 (6 bases). Trimming took 3 bases from V and 3 from J, leaving 8 bases between them. The germline CDR1 and CDR2 sequences are LNHDA and SQIVND (reference sequence). The CDR3 spans 13 residues. CDR3 nucleotide sequence: TGTGCCAGTAGTATGAAGGGGGACACTGAAGCTTTCTTT. It encodes CASSMKGDTEAFF.

This clone has a handful of counts. The chain uses TRBV6-5 and TRBJ1-6, with TRBD1 as a possible D gene (5 bases). Germline V gives CDR1 MNHEY, CDR2 SVGAGI. The CDR3 is 13 amino acids. The ends were cut back, 6 bases at V and 8 bases at J, with 11 bases in the middle. In nucleotides, the CDR3 is TGTGCCAGCAGCCGGGGCGTTGATTCACCCCTCCACTTT. Protein product: CASSRGVDSPLHF.

A few counts support this clone. The chain recombines TRBV28 with TRBJ1-5; the D is unclear. CDR1 is MDHEN and CDR2 is SYDVKM in the germline V gene. This CDR3 is 13 amino acids long. Trimming removed 2 bases from V and 8 bases from J, with 10 bases in between. The CDR3 loop is CASSLEGQKPQHF. As DNA, the CDR3 is TGTGCCAGCAGTTTAGAGGGTCAGAAGCCCCAGCATTTT.

This chain links TRBV6-6 with TRBJ2-1; D might be TRBD1 or TRBD2, each matching 5 bases. Trimming removed 6 bases from V and 4 bases from J, with 13 bases in between. This CDR3 is 14 amino acids long. The germline V gene has CDR1 MNHNY and CDR2 SVGAGI (reference sequence). The CDR3: CASRGVLGYNEQFF. The CDR3 DNA follows: TGTGCCAGCAGGGGGGTACTAGGGTACAATGAGCAGTTCTTC.

This chain uses TRBV7-8 with TRBJ1-6; 7 nucleotides line up with TRBD1. There are 19 residues in the CDR3. Germline loops: CDR1 SGHVS, CDR2 FQNEAQ. V dropped 0 bases and J dropped 1; count of bases not matched to a gene: 9. The CDR3, as DNA: TGTGCCAGCAGCTTAGCCATAACAGGGGATTGGTCCTATAATTCACCCCTCCACTTT. This encodes CASSLAITGDWSYNSPLHF.

The chain employs TRBV7-9 and TRBJ2-6, with 8 nucleotides matching TRBD1. V trimming: 1 base; J trimming: 0 bases; junction bases outside the gene matches: 5. The CDR3 is 18 residues long. The germline V gene encodes CDR1 SEHNR and CDR2 FQNEAQ (reference sequence). The CDR3 loop reads CASSLGTGLGSGANVLTF. The CDR3 DNA reads TGTGCCAGCAGCTTAGGGACAGGGTTGGGCTCTGGGGCCAACGTCCTGACTTTC.

J is TRBJ1-2 and V is TRBV6-6; 9 bases are a match to TRBD1. Losses at the gene ends were 6 bases for V and 6 bases for J; bases not matched to a gene: 11. The CDR3 totals 15 residues. The germline CDR1 and CDR2 sequences are MNHNY and SVGAGI (reference sequence). CDR3 loop: CASRQTSRDRDGYTF. The DNA of the CDR3 is TGTGCCAGCAGACAGACCTCCCGGGACAGGGATGGCTACACCTTC.

The chain has TRBV7-8 and TRBJ1-2; D not certain. The ends were cut back, 2 bases at V and 2 bases at J, with 9 bases in the middle. Germline V gene data show CDR1 as SGHVS and CDR2 as FQNEAQ. The CDR3 has 14 amino acids. The CDR3 loop reads CASSLKGSNYGYTF. CDR3 DNA sequence: TGTGCCAGCAGCTTAAAAGGGTCGAACTATGGCTACACCTTC.

This chain uses TRBV11-3 with TRBJ2-2; D not certain. The CDR3 runs to 15 residues. The V gene's germline CDR1 is SGHNT and CDR2 YENEEA. V was trimmed by 3 bases and J by 2 bases, leaving 10 bases between them. The CDR3 region is CASSFGPSNTGELFF. The CDR3, as DNA: TGTGCCAGCAGCTTCGGGCCCAGTAACACCGGGGAGCTGTTTTTT.

This chain links TRBV19 with TRBJ1-1; 9 bases match TRBD1. Germline lookup yields CDR1 LNHDA and CDR2 SQIVND (reference sequence). CDR3 length equals 13 residues. Germline trimming cut 4 bases from V and 12 bases from J; bases unmatched to any gene: 9. CDR3 loop: CASSTSGQGAPFF. The CDR3 nucleotides are TGTGCCAGTAGTACATCGGGACAGGGTGCGCCTTTCTTT. The variable domain in full, with the rest retrieved from reference TRBV19 and TRBJ1-1, is DGGITQSPKYLFRKEGQNVTLSCEQNLNHDAMYWYRQDPGQGLRLIYYSQIVNDFQKGDIAEGYSVSREKKESFPLTVTSAQKNPTAFYLCASSTSGQGAPFFGQGTRLTVV.

Here the CDR3 reads CASSSGEAKNIQYF. CDR3 DNA sequence: TGTGCCAGCAGCTCAGGGGAGGCCAAAAACATTCAGTACTTC. The gene calls are TRBV7-9 and TRBJ2-4, with D maybe TRBD1 (6 bases). The CDR3 loop spans 14 amino acids. Germline V lookup: CDR1 SEHNR, CDR2 FQNEAQ (reference sequence). The ends were cut back, 4 bases at V and 1 base at J, with 8 bases in the middle.

This clone was found a few times. The rearrangement links TRBV1 to TRBJ1-1. TRBV1 is annotated as a pseudogene. There are 12 residues in the CDR3. The CDR3 DNA follows: TGCACCGACGCGGGCGTTAACACTGAAGCTTTCTTT. Its translation: CTDAGVNTEAFF.

The rearrangement joins TRBV5-3 to TRBJ1-1, with 7 bases identical to TRBD1. TRBV5-3 qualifies as an ORF whose function is uncertain. The CDR3 covers 18 residues. The V and J ends lost 0 bases and 0 bases, in that order; junction bases with no gene match: 11. CDR3 coding DNA: TGTGCCAGAAGCTTGGGACAGGGACGTTTCGAGGTGAACACTGAAGCTTTCTTT. Its protein is CARSLGQGRFEVNTEAFF.

J is TRBJ1-1 and V is TRBV6-5; D is uncertain. The germline V gene has CDR1 MNHEY and CDR2 SVGAGI. V was shortened by 7 bases and J by 1 base, with 13 bases between the two germline ends. This CDR3 is built from 14 residues. The CDR3, as DNA: TGTGCCAGCACTCCCTCGGCGGGGAACACTGAAGCTTTCTTT. The encoded protein is CASTPSAGNTEAFF.

This chain links TRBV7-3 with TRBJ2-4, with 14 bases matching TRBD2. From germline, CDR1 is SGHTA and CDR2 FQGTGA. The V gene end was trimmed by 5 bases and the J gene end by 8 bases; junction bases not matched to a gene: 14. The CDR3 totals 18 residues. CDR3 region: CASSPLRLAGGLGDIQYF. In nucleotides, the CDR3 is TGTGCCAGCAGCCCCCTCAGACTAGCGGGGGGGCTGGGGGACATTCAGTACTTC.

The V and J genes are TRBV7-9 and TRBJ1-2; 8 bases fit TRBD1. CDR3 size: 15 residues. The junction had 12 bases not matched to a gene; V was cut back by 6 bases and J by 6 bases. CDR1 is SEHNR, CDR2 FQNEAQ, per germline (reference sequence). The CDR3 DNA reads as TGTGCCAGCAGTCCCTGGACAGGGCCCAAGCATGGCTACACCTTC. This gives the protein CASSPWTGPKHGYTF.

This clone showed up just once. This chain uses TRBV2 with TRBJ1-6; TRBD1 matches 8 bases. Unmatched junction bases numbered 5, after V lost 6 bases and J lost 7 bases. The CDR3 totals 14 residues. The germline V gene encodes CDR1 SNHLY and CDR2 FYNNEI. CDR3 sequence: CASRGQGNNSPLHF. The CDR3 nucleotides are TGTGCCAGCAGAGGACAGGGAAACAATTCACCCCTCCACTTT. Complete variable domain (other parts from reference TRBV2 and TRBJ1-6): EPEVTQTPSHQVTQMGQEVILRCVPISNHLYFYWYRQILGQKVEFLVSFYNNEISEKSEIFDDQFSVERPDGSNFTLKIRSTKLEDSAMYFCASRGQGNNSPLHFGNGTRLTVT.

V and J are TRBV6-1 and TRBJ1-1; D remains unclear. The V end was cut by 1 base, the J end by 3 bases, with 15 bases between. This CDR3 comprises 16 residues. The germline CDR1 and CDR2 sequences are MNHNS and SASEGT. CDR3 nucleotides: TGTGCCAGCAGTGAAGGGTCCACTCCCGCCTACACTGAAGCTTTCTTT. Its translation is CASSEGSTPAYTEAFF.